The T cell receptor (beta chain) described here comes from a study of T cell clonality in common variable immunodeficiency. The CDR3 loop spans 14 amino acids. V lost 6 bases, J lost 3 bases, and 2 bases stayed unmatched. CDR1 and CDR2 from the germline V gene are SNHLY and FYNNEI. Overall study findings and caveats: Common variable immunodeficiency TCR beta sequences reportedly had fewer deletions and N-nucleotide insertions. Links between repertoire features and CVID complications were heterogeneity-limited. Compared with healthy controls, CVID subjects showed increased TCRbeta clonality, mostly in about a third.

In regard to this clone: Its specificity is not known. Read data end 3 residues before the CDR3 end; the end is taken from the germline J gene.

The protocol was immunoSEQ multiplex PCR, while the TCRdb copy is restricted to in-frame clones and leaves out a portion. The data show roughly 42,000 clones, none appearing only once, with roughly 5.6% held by the ten largest. V gene TRBV2 combines with J gene TRBJ2-2; 9 nucleotides align to TRBD1. The receptor's source is a human donor with common variable immunodeficiency. Sequenced sample: peripheral blood mononuclear cells. The CDR3 is CASRRTGDTGELFF. The covered CDR3 bases are TGTGCCAGCAGGCGGACAGGGGACACCGGGGAG.